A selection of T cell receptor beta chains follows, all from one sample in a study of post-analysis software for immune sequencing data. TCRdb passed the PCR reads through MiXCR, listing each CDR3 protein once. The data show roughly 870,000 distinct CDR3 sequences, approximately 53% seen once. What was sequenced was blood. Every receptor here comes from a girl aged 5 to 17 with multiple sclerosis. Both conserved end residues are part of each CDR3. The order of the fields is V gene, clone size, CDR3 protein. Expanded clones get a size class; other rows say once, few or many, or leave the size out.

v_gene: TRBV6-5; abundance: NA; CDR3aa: CASRGKRSLRYEQYF
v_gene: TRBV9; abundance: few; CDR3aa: CASSVGLGEETQYF
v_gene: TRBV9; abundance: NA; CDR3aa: CASSVAFLAGAEQYF
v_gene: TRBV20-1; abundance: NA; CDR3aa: CSATGQARVGYTF
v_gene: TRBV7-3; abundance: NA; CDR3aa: CASSDGTVNTEAFF
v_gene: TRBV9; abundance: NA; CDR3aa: CASSVAGTEAFF
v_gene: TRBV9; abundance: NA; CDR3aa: CASSVLGTSGSYEQYF
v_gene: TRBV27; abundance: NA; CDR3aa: CASSSVLAGEQFF
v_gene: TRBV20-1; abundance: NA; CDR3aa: CSASQSSYNEQFF
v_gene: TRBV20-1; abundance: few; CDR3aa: CSASAGVGQETQYF
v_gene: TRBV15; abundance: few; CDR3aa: CATSREERSLGGYTF
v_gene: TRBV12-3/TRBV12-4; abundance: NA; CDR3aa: CASSSPGGRQGDRTDTQYF
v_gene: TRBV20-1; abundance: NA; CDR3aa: CSAQGLAGIYNEQFF
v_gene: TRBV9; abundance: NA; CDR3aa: CASSVSPGGNTEAFF
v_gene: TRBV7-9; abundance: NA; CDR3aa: CASSLRLAAFGQFF
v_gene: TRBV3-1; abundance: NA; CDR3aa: CASTQVAGAADTQYF
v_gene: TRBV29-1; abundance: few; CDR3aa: CSVPGQGANEQYF
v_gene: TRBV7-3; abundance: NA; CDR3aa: CASSFGGSTNEQFF
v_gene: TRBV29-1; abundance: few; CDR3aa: CSVEGGTFGKNIQYF
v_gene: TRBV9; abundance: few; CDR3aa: CASSVAPSGIGEQFF
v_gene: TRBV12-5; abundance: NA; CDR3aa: CASGSPRGTALLGTQYF
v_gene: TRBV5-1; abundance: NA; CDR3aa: CASSLESVGEAFF
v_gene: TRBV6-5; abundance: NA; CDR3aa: CASTHGGPNTEAFF
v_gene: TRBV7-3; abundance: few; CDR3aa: CASSLMGSTDTQYF
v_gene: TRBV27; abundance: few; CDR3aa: CASRVPPRENDGYTF
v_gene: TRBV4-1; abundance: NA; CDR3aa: CASSQNRDTLYEQYF
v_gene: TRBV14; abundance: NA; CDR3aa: CASSQDNRKYGYTF
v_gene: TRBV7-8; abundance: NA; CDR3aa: CASSSQTGGAGETQYF
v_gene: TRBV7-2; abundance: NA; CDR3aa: CASSLGLAGRYEQFF
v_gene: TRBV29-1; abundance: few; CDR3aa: CSAGGQGAMNEQYF
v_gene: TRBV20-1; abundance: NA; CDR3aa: CSASPGTGKETQFF
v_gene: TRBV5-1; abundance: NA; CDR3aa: CASSWLGGAMETSAFF
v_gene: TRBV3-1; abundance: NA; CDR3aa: CASSQKDGGRNTEAFF
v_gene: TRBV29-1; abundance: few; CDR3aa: CSTGVNYNEQFF
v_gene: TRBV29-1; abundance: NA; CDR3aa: CSADSGGYEQYF
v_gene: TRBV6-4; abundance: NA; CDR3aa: CASSDSEGSGANNEQFF
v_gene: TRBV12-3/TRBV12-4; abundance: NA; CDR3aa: CASSLRSNTIYF
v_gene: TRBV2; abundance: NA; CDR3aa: CASISGEGNTEAFF
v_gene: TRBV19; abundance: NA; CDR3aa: CASTLPGQGANGYTF
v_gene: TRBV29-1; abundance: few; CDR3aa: CSVVPSGRIGEQFF
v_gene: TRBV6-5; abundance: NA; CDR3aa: CASSVSGPSTDTQYF
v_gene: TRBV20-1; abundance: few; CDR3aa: CSARALWDEQFF
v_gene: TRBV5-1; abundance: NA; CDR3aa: CASSWGGTSSETQYF